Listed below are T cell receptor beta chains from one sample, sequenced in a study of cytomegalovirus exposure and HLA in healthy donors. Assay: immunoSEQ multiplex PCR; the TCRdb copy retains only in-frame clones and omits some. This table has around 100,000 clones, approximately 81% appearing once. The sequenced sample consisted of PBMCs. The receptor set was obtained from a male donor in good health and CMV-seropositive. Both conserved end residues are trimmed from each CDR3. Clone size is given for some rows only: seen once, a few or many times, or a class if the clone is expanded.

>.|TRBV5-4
ASSFRNLYNSPLH
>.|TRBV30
ACSGTGTEQY
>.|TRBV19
ASGGSNQPQH
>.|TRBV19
ASSRTGRGETQY
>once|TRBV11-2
ASSLVAGSGGEQF
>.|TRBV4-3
ASSQDAGLYYEQY
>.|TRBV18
ASSPGQVQETQY
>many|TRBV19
ASSISVATEAF
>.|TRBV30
AWSGRAQY
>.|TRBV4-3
ASSQVEYQSDTGELF
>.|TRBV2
ASSGLFRGETQY
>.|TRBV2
ASSEGQFEAF
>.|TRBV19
ASSPDRGPGQPQH
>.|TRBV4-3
ASSQGGGIASDTQY
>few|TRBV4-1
ASSPVRGQKIHEQY
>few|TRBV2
ASSARRTDTQY